The source of this T cell receptor beta chain is a study of shared T cell receptors in the human thymus. The repertoire was sequenced with immunoSEQ multiplex PCR; TCRdb's copy has only in-frame clones and lacks some. The sample consists of under 850,000 clones, around nine tenths of them appearing once. V shed 2 bases, J shed 7 bases, and the junction held 12 bases outside the gene matches. CDR3 size: 17 residues. From germline, CDR1 is SGHVS and CDR2 FQNEAQ. These data were likewise used in another study, on human thymus T cells. That study reports: In corrective heart surgery, resections were taken, and these provided the thymus tissue.

V gene TRBV7-8 combines with J gene TRBJ2-1; 9 bases agree with TRBD1. The source of this sequence is a boy younger than two with a congenital heart defect. Sequences were obtained from thymocytes. DNA for the CDR3: TGTGCCAGCAGCTTAAACTCTCTGACAGGGGGAGGGAATGAGCAGTTCTTC. Translated, it gives CASSLNSLTGGGNEQFF.